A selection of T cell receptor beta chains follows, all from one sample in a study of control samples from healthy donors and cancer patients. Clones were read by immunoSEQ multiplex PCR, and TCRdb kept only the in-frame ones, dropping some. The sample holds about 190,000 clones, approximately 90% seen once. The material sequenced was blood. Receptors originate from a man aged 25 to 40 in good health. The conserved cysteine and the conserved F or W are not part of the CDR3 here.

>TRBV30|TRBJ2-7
AWGRQGWEQY
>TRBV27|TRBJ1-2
ASSIRDKNYGYT
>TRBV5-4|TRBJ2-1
ASLGTTPKGNEQF
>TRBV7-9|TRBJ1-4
ASSLDGQNEKLF
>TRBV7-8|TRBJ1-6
ASSDSGGWNSPLH
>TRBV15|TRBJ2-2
ATSRRDREGPGELF
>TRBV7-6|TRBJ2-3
ASSPYPRSSTDTQY
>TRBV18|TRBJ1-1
ASSPRWGNTEAF
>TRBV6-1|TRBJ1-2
ASSERDRGYT
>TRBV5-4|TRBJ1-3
ASSSDASGNTIY
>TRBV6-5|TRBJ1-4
ASIDPRGGGEKLF
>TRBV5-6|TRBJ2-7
ASSSGQGDEQY
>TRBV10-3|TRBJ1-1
AISRDTQNTEAF
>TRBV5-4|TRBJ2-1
ARYNEQF
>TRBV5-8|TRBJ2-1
ASSSGQGVISEQF
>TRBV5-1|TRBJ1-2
ASSVGDIPYGYT
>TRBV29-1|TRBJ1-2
SGRGGTGHGYT
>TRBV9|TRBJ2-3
ASSVVGSLTDTQY
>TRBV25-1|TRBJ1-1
ASSSLTWNTEAF
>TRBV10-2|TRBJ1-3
ASREGPSSGNTIY
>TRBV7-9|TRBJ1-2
ASSYGQGADGYT
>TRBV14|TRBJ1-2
ASSQVIGGNYGYT
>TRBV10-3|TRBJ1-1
AISERTGQNTEAF
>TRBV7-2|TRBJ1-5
ASSPRQGGQPQH
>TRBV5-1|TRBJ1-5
ASSLRPLDHQPQH
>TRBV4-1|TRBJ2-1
ATGRASSYNEQF
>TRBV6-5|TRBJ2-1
ASSPDSSSYNEQF
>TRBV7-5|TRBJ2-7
VRKHQRGGTSYEQY
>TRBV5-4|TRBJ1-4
ASSLDEGLMI
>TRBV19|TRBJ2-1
ASSMTGTSGYNEQF
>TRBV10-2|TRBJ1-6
ASSESGTANSPLH